This T cell receptor (beta chain) was sequenced during a study of T cell changes during pregnancy in multiple sclerosis. J lost 2 bases, V lost 4 bases, and 7 bases had no gene match. CDR1 and CDR2 from the germline V gene are GTSNPN and SVGIG (reference sequence). The CDR3 is 14 residues long. The sample holds one count of this clone. Generated by immunoSEQ multiplex PCR, the TCRdb table keeps only in-frame clones and is missing some. The table lists some 48,000 clones, about nine tenths of them singletons, with 0.61% in the top ten. This rearrangement joins TRBV30 to TRBJ2-5; TRBD1 matches 7 bases. The source was CD4+ T cells from peripheral blood mononuclear cells, collected after pregnancy. The receptor's source is a female donor in good health, enrolled as a control in a pregnancy study. The CDR3 DNA sequence: TGTGCCTGGAAGACATGGGACAGACAAGAGACCCAGTACTTC. Protein product: CAWKTWDRQETQYF.